The source of this T cell receptor (beta chain) is a study of blood T cells in healthy people across ages. Study information: Roughly one uniquely barcoded beta molecule per two T cells was captured.

Study results and caveats: Investigators treated diversity estimates from one million T cells as underestimates. Shifts in expanded clonotypes may have been confounded by donor CMV status, which was unknown.

A J-beta primer mix and a sample-barcoded 5' primer were used in a second PCR of roughly 7 to 12 cycles. A template-switch adaptor with 12 random nucleotides tagged each cDNA molecule. Each CDR3 protein is one row after TCRdb ran MiXCR on the 5' RACE reads. The sample includes some 900,000 distinct CDR3 sequences, 40% to 60% of them seen just once. Notes on this clonotype: Its antigen is unknown.

Sequencing was performed on blood. The receptor was isolated from a man under 40 in good health.

The chain's CDR3 is CASRIAGPSYEQYF. CDR3 DNA: TGTGCCAGCAGGATAGCGGGGCCTTCCTACGAGCAGTACTTC. V is TRBV6-5 and J is TRBJ2-7; 8 nucleotides align to TRBD2. CDR1 is MNHEY and CDR2 is SVGAGI in the germline V gene. The CDR3 covers 14 residues. V lost 6 bases to trimming and J lost 1 base; unmatched junction nucleotides: 5.